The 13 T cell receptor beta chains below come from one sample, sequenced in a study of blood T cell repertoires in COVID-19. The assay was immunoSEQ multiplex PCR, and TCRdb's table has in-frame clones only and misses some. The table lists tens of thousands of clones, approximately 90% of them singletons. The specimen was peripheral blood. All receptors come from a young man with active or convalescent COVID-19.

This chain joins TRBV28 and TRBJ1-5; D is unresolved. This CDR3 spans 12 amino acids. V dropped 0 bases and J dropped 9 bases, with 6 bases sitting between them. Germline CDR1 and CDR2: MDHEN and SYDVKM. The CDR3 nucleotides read TGTGCCAGCAGTTTATGGGAGAGGCCCCAGCATTTT. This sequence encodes CASSLWERPQHF.

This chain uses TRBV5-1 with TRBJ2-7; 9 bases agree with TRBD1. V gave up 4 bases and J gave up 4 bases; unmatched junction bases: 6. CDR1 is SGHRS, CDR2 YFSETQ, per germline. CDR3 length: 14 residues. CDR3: CASSTGTGSYEQYF. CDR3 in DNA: TGCGCCAGCAGCACCGGGACAGGGAGTTACGAGCAGTACTTC.

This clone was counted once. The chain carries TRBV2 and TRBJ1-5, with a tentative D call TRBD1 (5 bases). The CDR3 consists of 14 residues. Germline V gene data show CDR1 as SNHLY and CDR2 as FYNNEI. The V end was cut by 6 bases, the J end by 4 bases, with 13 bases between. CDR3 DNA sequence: TGTGCCAGCAGCCCCACAGGTAATAATCAGCCCCAGCATTTT. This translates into CASSPTGNNQPQHF.

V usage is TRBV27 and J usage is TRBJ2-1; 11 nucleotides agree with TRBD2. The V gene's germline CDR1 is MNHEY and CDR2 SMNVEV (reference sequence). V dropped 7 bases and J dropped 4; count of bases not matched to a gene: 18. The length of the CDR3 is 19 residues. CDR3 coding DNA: TGTGCCAGCAAGAAGCAGGGGGCGGCTAGCGGGGGGCTTTACAATGAGCAGTTCTTC. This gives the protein CASKKQGAASGGLYNEQFF.

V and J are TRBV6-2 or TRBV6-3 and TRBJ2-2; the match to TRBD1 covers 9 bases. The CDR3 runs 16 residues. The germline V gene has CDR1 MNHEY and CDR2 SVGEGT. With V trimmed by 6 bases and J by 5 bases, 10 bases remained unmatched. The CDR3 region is CASRPNRGRSTGELFF. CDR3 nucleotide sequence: TGTGCCAGCAGACCTAACAGGGGGCGATCTACCGGGGAGCTGTTTTTT.

For the CDR3, the DNA is TGTGCCAGCAGCCAAGGAGGTTTGGGACAGGGGATCGAGCAGTACTTC. As protein: CASSQGGLGQGIEQYF. The rearrangement links TRBV3-1 (or the pseudogene TRBV3-2) to TRBJ2-7; the match to TRBD1 covers 10 bases. Unmatched junction bases numbered 9, after V lost 1 base and J lost 6 bases. The CDR3 consists of 16 residues. Germline CDR1 LGHDT, CDR2 YNNKEL (reference sequence).

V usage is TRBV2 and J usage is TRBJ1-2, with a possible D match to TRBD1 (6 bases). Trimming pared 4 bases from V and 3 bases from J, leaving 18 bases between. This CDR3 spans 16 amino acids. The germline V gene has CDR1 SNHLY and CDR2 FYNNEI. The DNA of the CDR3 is TGTGCCAGCAGTGCCGCGACAGGAGGTTATCACTATGGCTACACCTTC. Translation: CASSAATGGYHYGYTF.

CDR3 in amino acids: CASSPPSQPQHF. The CDR3 DNA is TGTGCCAGCAGTCCCCCCTCTCAGCCCCAGCATTTT. The V call is TRBV12-3 or TRBV12-4, the J call TRBJ1-5; D gene unclear. V was cut by 5 bases and J by 6 bases, with 8 bases left in between. The CDR3 runs to 12 residues.

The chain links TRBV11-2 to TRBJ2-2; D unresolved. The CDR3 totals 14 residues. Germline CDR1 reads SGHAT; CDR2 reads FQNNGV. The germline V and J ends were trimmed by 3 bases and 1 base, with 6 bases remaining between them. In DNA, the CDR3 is TGTGCCAGCAGCTTCCAGCGGAACACCGGGGAGCTGTTTTTT. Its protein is CASSFQRNTGELFF.

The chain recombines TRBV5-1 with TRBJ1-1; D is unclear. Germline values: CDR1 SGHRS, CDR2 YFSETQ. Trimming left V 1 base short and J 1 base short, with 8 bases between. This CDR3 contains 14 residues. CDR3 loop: CASSLFPQNTEAFF. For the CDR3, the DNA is TGCGCCAGCAGCTTGTTCCCCCAGAACACTGAAGCTTTCTTT.

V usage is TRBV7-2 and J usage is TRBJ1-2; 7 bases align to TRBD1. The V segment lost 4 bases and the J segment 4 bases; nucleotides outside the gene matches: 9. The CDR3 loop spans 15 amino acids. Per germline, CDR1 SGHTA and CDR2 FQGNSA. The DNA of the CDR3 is TGTGCCAGCAGCTCCCAGCCCGGGACAGCCTATGGCTACACCTTC. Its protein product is CASSSQPGTAYGYTF.

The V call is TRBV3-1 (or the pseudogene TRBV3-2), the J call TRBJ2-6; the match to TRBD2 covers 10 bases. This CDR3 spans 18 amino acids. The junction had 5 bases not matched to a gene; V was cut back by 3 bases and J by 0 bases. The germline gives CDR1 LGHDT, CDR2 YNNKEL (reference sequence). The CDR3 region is CASSHNLAGASGANVLTF. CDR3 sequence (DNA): TGTGCCAGCAGCCACAATCTAGCGGGGGCCTCTGGGGCCAACGTCCTGACTTTC.

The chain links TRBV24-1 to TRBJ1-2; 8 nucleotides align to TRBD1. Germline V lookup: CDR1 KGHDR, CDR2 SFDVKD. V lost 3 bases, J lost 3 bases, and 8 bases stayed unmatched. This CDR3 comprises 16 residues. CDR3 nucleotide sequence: TGTGCCACCAGTGATCCTGGACAGGGATCGGACTATGGCTACACCTTC. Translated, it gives CATSDPGQGSDYGYTF.